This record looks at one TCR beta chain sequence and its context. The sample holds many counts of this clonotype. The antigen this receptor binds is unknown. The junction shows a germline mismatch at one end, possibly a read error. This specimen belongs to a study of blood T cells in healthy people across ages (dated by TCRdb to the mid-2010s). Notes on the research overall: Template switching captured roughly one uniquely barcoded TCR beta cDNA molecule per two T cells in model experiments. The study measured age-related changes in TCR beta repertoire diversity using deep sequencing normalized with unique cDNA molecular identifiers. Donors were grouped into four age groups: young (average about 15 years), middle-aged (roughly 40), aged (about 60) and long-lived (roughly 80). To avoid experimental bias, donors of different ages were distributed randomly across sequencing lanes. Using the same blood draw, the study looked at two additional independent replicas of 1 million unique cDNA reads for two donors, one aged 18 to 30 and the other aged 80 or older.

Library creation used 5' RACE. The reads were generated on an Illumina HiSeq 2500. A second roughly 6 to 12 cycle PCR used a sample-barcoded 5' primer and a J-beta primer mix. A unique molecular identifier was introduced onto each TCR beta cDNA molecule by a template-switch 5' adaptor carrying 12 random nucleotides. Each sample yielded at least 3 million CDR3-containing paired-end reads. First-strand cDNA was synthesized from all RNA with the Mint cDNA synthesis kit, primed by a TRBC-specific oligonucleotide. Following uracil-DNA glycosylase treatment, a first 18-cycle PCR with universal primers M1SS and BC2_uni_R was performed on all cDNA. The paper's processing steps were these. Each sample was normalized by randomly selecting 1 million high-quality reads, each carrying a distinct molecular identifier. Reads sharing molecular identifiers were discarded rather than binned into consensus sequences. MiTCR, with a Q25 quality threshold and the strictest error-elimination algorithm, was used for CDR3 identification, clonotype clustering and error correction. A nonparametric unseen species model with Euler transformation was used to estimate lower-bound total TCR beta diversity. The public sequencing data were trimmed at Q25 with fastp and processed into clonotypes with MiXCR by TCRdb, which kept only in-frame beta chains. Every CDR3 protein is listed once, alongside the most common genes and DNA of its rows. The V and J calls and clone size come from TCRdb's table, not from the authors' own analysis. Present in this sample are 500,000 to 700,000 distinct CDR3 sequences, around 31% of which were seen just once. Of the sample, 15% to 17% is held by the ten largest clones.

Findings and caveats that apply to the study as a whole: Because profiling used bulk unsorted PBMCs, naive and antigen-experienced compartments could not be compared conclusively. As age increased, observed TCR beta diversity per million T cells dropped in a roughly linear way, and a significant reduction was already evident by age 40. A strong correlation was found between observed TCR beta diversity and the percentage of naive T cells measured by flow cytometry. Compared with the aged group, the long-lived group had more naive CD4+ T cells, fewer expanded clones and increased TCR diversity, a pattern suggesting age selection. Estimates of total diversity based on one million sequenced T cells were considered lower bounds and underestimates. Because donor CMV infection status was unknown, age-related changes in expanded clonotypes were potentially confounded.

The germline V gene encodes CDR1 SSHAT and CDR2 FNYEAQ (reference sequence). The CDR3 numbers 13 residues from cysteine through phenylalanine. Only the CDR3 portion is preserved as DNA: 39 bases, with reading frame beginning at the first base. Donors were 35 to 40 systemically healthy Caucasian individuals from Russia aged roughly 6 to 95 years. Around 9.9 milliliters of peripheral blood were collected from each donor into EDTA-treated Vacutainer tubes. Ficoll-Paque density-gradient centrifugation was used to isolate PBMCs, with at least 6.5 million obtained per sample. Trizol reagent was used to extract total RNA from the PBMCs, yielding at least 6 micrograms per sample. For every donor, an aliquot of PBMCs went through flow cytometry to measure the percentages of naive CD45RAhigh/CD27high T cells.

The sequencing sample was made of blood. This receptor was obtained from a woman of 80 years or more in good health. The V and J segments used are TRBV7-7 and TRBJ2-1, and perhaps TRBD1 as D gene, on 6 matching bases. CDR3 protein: CASSLLQGNEQFF. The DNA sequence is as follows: TGTGCTAGCAGCTTACTACAGGGAAATGAGCAGTTCTTC.